This T cell receptor (beta chain) was identified during a study of identical twins. Study-level findings and limits: Beta out-of-frame sequences showed weaker excess sharing between twins. Within monozygotic twins, out-of-frame TCR alpha sharing was underestimated by the models. Sequences that were out-of-frame, alpha and twin-shared displayed an excess of low generation probability.

Germline V gives CDR1 SGHKS, CDR2 YYEKEE (reference sequence). The CDR3 is 16 residues long. The V and J ends lost 3 bases and 0 bases, in that order; junction bases with no gene match: 7. TCRdb passed the 5' RACE reads through MiXCR, listing each CDR3 protein once. In the table there are roughly 570,000 distinct CDR3 sequences, approximately 9.6% of which are singletons. This clonotype was counted a few times. The target antigen is unknown. This sample was shared with a second study, whose subject was yellow fever vaccine responses in identical twins.

The chain employs TRBV5-5 and TRBJ2-3; 7 bases fit TRBD2. The specimen was PBMCs. This receptor was identified in a woman aged 18-29 years in good health. CDR3 protein: CASSSGLLQSTDTQYF. CDR3 in DNA: TGTGCCAGCAGCTCGGGACTACTCCAAAGCACAGATACGCAGTATTTT. The full variable domain, in which reference TRBV5-5 and TRBJ2-3 provide the parts outside the CDR3, is DAGVTQSPTHLIKTRGQQVTLRCSPISGHKSVSWYQQVLGQGPQFIFQYYEKEERGRGNFPDRFSARQFPNYSSELNVNALLLGDSALYLCASSSGLLQSTDTQYFGPGTRLTVL.